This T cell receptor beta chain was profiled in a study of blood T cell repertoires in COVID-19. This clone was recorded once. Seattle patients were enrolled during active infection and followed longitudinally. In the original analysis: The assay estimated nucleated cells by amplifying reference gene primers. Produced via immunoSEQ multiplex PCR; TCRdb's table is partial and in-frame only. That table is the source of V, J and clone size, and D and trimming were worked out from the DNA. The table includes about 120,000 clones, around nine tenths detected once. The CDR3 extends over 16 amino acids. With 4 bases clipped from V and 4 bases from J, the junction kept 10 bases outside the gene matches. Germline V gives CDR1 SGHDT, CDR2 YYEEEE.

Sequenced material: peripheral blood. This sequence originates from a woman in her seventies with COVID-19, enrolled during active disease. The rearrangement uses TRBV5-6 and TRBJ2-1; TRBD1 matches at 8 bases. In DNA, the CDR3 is TGTGCCAGCAGCGCGGTTCGGGACAGGTTTTACAATGAGCAGTTCTTC. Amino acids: CASSAVRDRFYNEQFF.